This entry lists 9 T cell receptor beta chains sequenced from one sample in a study of T-cell reconstitution after alpha-beta-depleted transplantation in children. The authors prepared the TCRbeta library with unique molecular identifiers. TCRdb recomputed calls from the PCR reads with MiXCR, one row per CDR3 protein. The sample carries about 980,000 distinct CDR3 sequences, around 30% recorded once. The specimen comprised PBMCs, mostly from graft donor cells, sampled 360 days after TCRalphabeta/CD19-depleted stem cell transplant. These receptors originate from a boy less than two years old who had a stem cell transplant for SCID, so the T cells may come from the graft donor.

This sequence joins TRBV7-6 and TRBJ1-1; tentatively, D is TRBD1 (5 bases). V shed 1 base and J shed 1 base, with 16 bases lying between them. Per the germline V gene, CDR1 is SGHVS and CDR2 is FNYEAQ. CDR3 length equals 17 residues. The CDR3 sequence: CASSLGIFGDGNTEAFF. CDR3 DNA sequence: TGTGCCAGCAGCTTAGGGATCTTCGGGGACGGGAACACTGAAGCTTTCTTT.

The chain joins TRBV5-1 to TRBJ2-3, with 8 bases matching TRBD2. Germline values: CDR1 SGHRS, CDR2 YFSETQ. V lost 6 bases and J lost 5; bases outside the gene matches: 14. This CDR3 region has 16 residues. In DNA form, the CDR3 reads TGCGCCAGCACCCCGGACGAGCGGGGGCCGGAAGATACGCAGTATTTT. Its protein product is CASTPDERGPEDTQYF.

In this sample, this clonotype turned up many times. The chain is built from TRBV5-1 and TRBJ2-2, with 7 bases matching TRBD1. Per the germline V gene, CDR1 is SGHRS and CDR2 is YFSETQ. CDR3 size: 15 residues. The trim removed 4 bases at V and 3 bases at J, leaving 6 bases unmatched. CDR3 nucleotides: TGCGCCAGCAGCCAGACAGGGTTCGACACCGGGGAGCTGTTTTTT. It encodes CASSQTGFDTGELFF.

The chain carries TRBV5-1 and TRBJ2-1, with D hard to call. V was shortened by 0 bases and J by 0 bases, with 13 bases between the two germline ends. Germline CDR1 SGHRS, CDR2 YFSETQ. This CDR3 is built from 17 residues. CDR3 DNA: TGCGCCAGCAGCTTGGGCGTCGGTCGAAACTCCTACAATGAGCAGTTCTTC. This encodes CASSLGVGRNSYNEQFF.

The sample holds a few counts of this clonotype. The chain links TRBV9 to TRBJ2-5; D call uncertain. This CDR3 is built from 14 residues. V was clipped by 5 bases and J by 7 bases, with 18 bases between them. Germline-derived CDR1 and CDR2 are SGDLS and YYNGEE. This CDR3 is CASRATGPGGTQYF. The CDR3 bases are TGTGCCAGCAGGGCAACCGGACCTGGCGGGACCCAGTACTTC.

The chain joins TRBV20-1 to TRBJ1-2; 7 bases are a match to TRBD1. Germline assignment: CDR1 DFQATT and CDR2 SNEGSKA (reference sequence). This CDR3 region has 13 residues. The V and J ends lost 5 bases and 5 bases, in that order; junction bases with no gene match: 8. In DNA form, the CDR3 reads TGCAGTGCTGGCCACGGGACAGCGTATGGCTACACCTTC. This sequence encodes CSAGHGTAYGYTF.

The rearrangement links TRBV12-3 or TRBV12-4 to TRBJ2-5; D unclear. The CDR3 spans 10 residues. For the CDR3, the DNA is TGTGACGAACCTCCAGAGACCCAGTACTTC. Its translation is CDEPPETQYF.

The J gene is TRBJ2-1, the V gene TRBV30; TRBD1 matches 7 bases. The length of the CDR3 is 13 residues. Per germline, CDR1 GTSNPN and CDR2 SVGIG (reference sequence). The CDR3 is CAVLGTEENEQFF. The CDR3 region has the DNA TGTGCAGTTTTGGGGACAGAGGAAAATGAGCAGTTCTTC.

The chain recombines TRBV19 with TRBJ2-1, with TRBD1 matching over 9 bases. Trimming took 4 bases from V and 6 from J; bases not matched to a gene: 7. The CDR3 is made up of 15 amino acids. The germline gives CDR1 LNHDA, CDR2 SQIVND (reference sequence). CDR3 region: CASSKSGTGSNEQFF. In DNA form, the CDR3 reads TGTGCCAGTAGTAAGAGTGGGACAGGGAGCAATGAGCAGTTCTTC.